The 2 T cell receptor beta chains below come from one sample, sequenced in a study of blood T cell repertoires in COVID-19. Produced via immunoSEQ multiplex PCR; TCRdb's table is partial and in-frame only. Altogether roughly 220,000 clones are present, roughly 84% being singletons, with the ten largest covering approximately 6.5%. Sequencing was done on a sample of PBMCs or T cells enriched from blood (not recorded which). The source of these receptors is a woman aged 40 to 50 who had recovered from COVID-19.

This sequence joins TRBV9 and TRBJ2-2, with D perhaps TRBD2 (5 bases). This CDR3 is 14 amino acids long. Trimming took 4 bases from V and 2 from J, leaving 9 bases between them. Germline V gene data show CDR1 as SGDLS and CDR2 as YYNGEE. The CDR3 DNA reads TGTGCCAGCAGCAAACGGGAAAACACCGGGGAGCTGTTTTTT. As protein: CASSKRENTGELFF.

The gene calls are TRBV4-2 and TRBJ2-5; TRBD2 agrees at 16 bases. CDR3 length equals 18 residues. The V gene's germline CDR1 is LGHNA and CDR2 YNFKEQ. V shed 5 bases, J shed 5 bases, and the junction held 11 bases outside the gene matches. CDR3 in DNA: TGTGCCAGCAGCGCAGCCGGGACTAGCGGGAGGGTGGGCGAGACCCAGTACTTC. It specifies CASSAAGTSGRVGETQYF.